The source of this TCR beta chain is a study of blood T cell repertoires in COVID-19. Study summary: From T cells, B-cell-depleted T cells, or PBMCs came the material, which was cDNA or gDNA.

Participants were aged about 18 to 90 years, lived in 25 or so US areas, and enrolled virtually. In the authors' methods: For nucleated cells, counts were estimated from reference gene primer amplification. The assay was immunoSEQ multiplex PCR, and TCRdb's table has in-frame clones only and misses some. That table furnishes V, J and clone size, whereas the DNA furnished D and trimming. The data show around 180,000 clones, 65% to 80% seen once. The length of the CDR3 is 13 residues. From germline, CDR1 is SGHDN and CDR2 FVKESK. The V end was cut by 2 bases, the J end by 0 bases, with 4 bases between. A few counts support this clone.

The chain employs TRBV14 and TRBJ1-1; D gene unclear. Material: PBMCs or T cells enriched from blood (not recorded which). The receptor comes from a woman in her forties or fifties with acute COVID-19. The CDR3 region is CASSQHLNTEAFF. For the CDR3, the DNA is TGTGCCAGCAGCCAACACTTGAACACTGAAGCTTTCTTT.